This passage covers 26 T cell receptor beta chains from one sample sequenced in a study of CD8+CD57+ T cells in acquired aplastic anemia (dated by TCRdb to the late 2010s). Sequenced on an Illumina HiSeq 2000. Genomic DNA was used as template for profiling of TCR beta VDJ combinations and CDR3 sequences. Using fastp trimming at Q25 and MiXCR clonotype assembly, TCRdb reanalyzed the public sequencing data and kept in-frame beta chains. Rows with a matching CDR3 protein are joined into one entry that keeps the most common DNA and genes. The sample includes roughly 180,000 distinct CDR3 sequences, with 40% to 50% observed a single time. The ten largest clones capture under 3.5% of the sample. Sample: sorted CD4+, CD8+, or CD8+CD57+ T cells (not recorded which) from PBMCs. Receptors were obtained from a human donor in good health.

This clonotype has more than one count but fewer than ten. The chain links TRBV7-9 to TRBJ1-6; no definite D call. The germline V gene has CDR1 SEHNR and CDR2 FQNEAQ (reference sequence). The CDR3 has 12 amino acids. Between the trimmed V and J ends, which lost 5 bases and 10 bases, there was a span of 9 bases. The CDR3 reads CASSNESSPLHF. For the CDR3, the DNA is TGTGCCAGCAGCAACGAGAGCTCACCCCTCCACTTT.

This clonotype was picked up many times. V and J are TRBV7-3 and TRBJ2-3; weak D call: TRBD1 (6 bases). The CDR3 has 14 amino acids. Germline values: CDR1 SGHTA, CDR2 FQGTGA. The V and J ends lost 4 bases and 2 bases respectively, with 10 bases between them. CDR3 nucleotides: TGTGCCAGCAGCTACACAGGGCCCACAGATACGCAGTATTTT. It specifies CASSYTGPTDTQYF.

This clonotype appeared once. A read error may be the cause here, since a much bigger clone is one base away. The genes are TRBV20-1 and TRBJ2-1; TRBD2 matches 11 bases. Germline V gives CDR1 DFQATT, CDR2 SNEGSKA (reference sequence). This CDR3 spans 15 amino acids. The CDR3: CGATKPGTSGNEQFF. CDR3 DNA sequence: TGCGGTGCTACTAAGCCCGGGACTAGCGGCAATGAGCAGTTCTTC.

The count of this clonotype is one. CDR3: CASSLDQLSSYNEQFF. CDR3 nucleotides: TGTGCCAGCAGCCTCGACCAGTTAAGCTCCTACAATGAGCAGTTCTTC. This chain joins TRBV7-3 and TRBJ2-1; no clear D gene. CDR3 length equals 16 residues. V was cut by 5 bases and J by 0 bases, with 14 bases left in between. CDR1 and CDR2 (germline): SGHTA, FQGTGA. The full variable domain, with the rest looked up from reference TRBV7-3 and TRBJ2-1, is GAGVSQTPSNKVTEKGKYVELRCDPISGHTALYWYRQSLGQGPEFLIYFQGTGAADDSGLPNDRFFAVRPEGSVSTLKIQRTERGDSAVYLCASSLDQLSSYNEQFFGPGTRLTVL.

This clonotype showed up many times. This chain uses TRBV2 with TRBJ1-1, with TRBD1 matching 8 bases. The CDR3 totals 15 residues. Losses at the gene ends were 11 bases for V and 3 bases for J; bases not matched to a gene: 14. Germline CDR1 SNHLY, CDR2 FYNNEI. CDR3 DNA: TGTGCCCAAAAGGAGGTAGGACAGGGCGACACTGAAGCTTTCTTT. This translates into CAQKEVGQGDTEAFF.

This clonotype was counted ten times or more. The gene calls are TRBV5-4 and TRBJ2-7; D is perhaps TRBD1 (6 bases). The V gene's germline CDR1 is SGHNT and CDR2 YYREEE (reference sequence). Trimming left V 0 bases short and J 5 bases short, with 15 bases between. The CDR3 extends over 15 amino acids. CDR3 loop: CASSLGVDRDDEQYF. The CDR3 DNA reads as TGTGCCAGCAGCTTGGGAGTGGACAGAGACGACGAGCAGTACTTC.

This clonotype showed up many times. The chain carries TRBV9 and TRBJ2-2; D is undetermined. This CDR3 comprises 14 residues. The V gene's germline CDR1 is SGDLS and CDR2 YYNGEE. V was trimmed by 0 bases and J by 4 bases, leaving 7 bases between them. CDR3 residues: CASSVEVGTGELFF. Here the CDR3 DNA reads TGTGCCAGCAGCGTAGAGGTTGGCACCGGGGAGCTGTTTTTT.

This rearrangement joins TRBV30 to TRBJ2-7; D may be TRBD2 (6 bases). The CDR3 loop spans 14 amino acids. The V gene lost 3 bases and the J gene lost 2 bases, with 14 bases spanning the gap. Germline V gives CDR1 GTSNPN, CDR2 SVGIG (reference sequence). CDR3 amino acids: CAWSRGDGTYEQYF. CDR3 bases: TGTGCCTGGAGCCGCGGGGACGGAACCTACGAGCAGTACTTC.

Ten or more counts support this clonotype. This rearrangement joins TRBV4-2 to TRBJ2-7, with 12 bases aligning to TRBD2. J gave up 3 bases and V 4 bases, and 10 bases lay outside the gene matches. Germline V lookup: CDR1 LGHNA, CDR2 YNFKEQ. The CDR3 contains 17 residues. The CDR3 spells CASSRQPLAGGSYEQYF. CDR3 bases: TGTGCCAGCAGCCGGCAGCCCCTAGCGGGGGGGAGCTACGAGCAGTACTTC.

This clonotype was detected a few times. The rearrangement joins TRBV5-1 to TRBJ2-2; 14 bases are shared with TRBD2. Germline CDR1 reads SGHRS; CDR2 reads YFSETQ. The CDR3 runs 15 residues. V was clipped by 4 bases and J by 6 bases; unmatched bases: 2. The CDR3 protein is CASSPGLAGAGELFF. In DNA, the CDR3 is TGCGCCAGCAGCCCGGGACTAGCGGGAGCCGGGGAGCTGTTTTTT.

Of note for this clonotype: A much larger clonotype is one base distant, so this may be a read error. The V call is TRBV12-3 or TRBV12-4, the J call TRBJ1-1; D not certain. This CDR3 comprises 12 residues. In DNA form, the CDR3 reads TGTGTCAGCAGTTTAGGCCTCGGGTTGACTTTCTTT. Protein product: CVSSLGLGLTFF.

CDR3 nucleotides: TGTGCCAGCAGCTTAACGTACAATGAGCAGTTCTTC. Residues: CASSLTYNEQFF. The chain is built from TRBV7-3 and TRBJ2-1; D ambiguous. Per the germline V gene, CDR1 is SGHTA and CDR2 is FQGTGA. The germline V and J ends were trimmed by 0 bases and 4 bases, with 1 base remaining between them. The CDR3 is made up of 12 amino acids. Supplemented by reference TRBV7-3 and TRBJ2-1, the full variable domain reads GAGVSQTPSNKVTEKGKYVELRCDPISGHTALYWYRQSLGQGPEFLIYFQGTGAADDSGLPNDRFFAVRPEGSVSTLKIQRTERGDSAVYLCASSLTYNEQFFGPGTRLTVL.

This clonotype was seen ten or more times. The V call is TRBV12-3 or TRBV12-4, the J call TRBJ1-4; 8 nucleotides align to TRBD1. CDR3 length: 14 residues. The trim removed 5 bases at V and 8 bases at J, leaving 7 bases unmatched. CDR3 DNA sequence: TGTGCCAGCAGTCAAGACAGGGGACGGGAAAAACTGTTTTTT. As protein: CASSQDRGREKLFF.

This clonotype was recorded a few times. The V gene is TRBV6-1, the J gene TRBJ2-3; D unclear. This CDR3 has 16 residues. Germline CDR1 is MNHNS and CDR2 is SASEGT. The V end was cut by 2 bases, the J end by 3 bases, with 15 bases between. The CDR3 is CASSESNSYTTDTQYF. The CDR3 region has the DNA TGTGCCAGCAGTGAATCTAACAGTTATACTACAGATACGCAGTATTTT.

This chain joins TRBV19 and TRBJ2-2, with 7 bases that match TRBD1. The trim removed 2 bases at V and 7 bases at J, leaving 4 bases unmatched. Germline assignment: CDR1 LNHDA and CDR2 SQIVND (reference sequence). The CDR3 spans 14 residues. The chain's CDR3 is CASSIKGADGELFF. Here the CDR3 DNA reads TGTGCCAGTAGTATAAAGGGGGCGGACGGGGAGCTGTTTTTT.

V usage is TRBV10-3 and J usage is TRBJ2-7; the match to TRBD1 covers 7 bases. In germline, CDR1 is ENHRY, CDR2 SYGVKD. V trimming: 7 bases; J trimming: 4 bases; junction bases outside the gene matches: 7. This CDR3 contains 13 residues. The CDR3 sequence is CAIKRQGEYEQYF. CDR3 coding DNA: TGTGCCATCAAGAGGCAGGGGGAGTACGAGCAGTACTTC.

A note on this clonotype: A much larger clone differs by one base, so this may be a read error. V is TRBV5-1 and J is TRBJ1-1; 10 positions match TRBD1. After removal of 4 bases from V and 3 bases from J, the junction contained 3 bases not matched to a gene. The CDR3 has 14 residues. Germline V gene data show CDR1 as SGHRS and CDR2 as YFSETQ. The CDR3 DNA follows: TGCGCCAGCAGCCTGGGACAGGGGTACACTGAAGCTTTCTTT. This sequence encodes CASSLGQGYTEAFF.

This clonotype occurred many times. The chain combines TRBV10-3 with TRBJ1-2, with D hard to call. The length of the CDR3 is 13 residues. V shed 6 bases and J shed 2 bases, with 10 bases lying between them. The germline CDR1 and CDR2 sequences are ENHRY and SYGVKD. This CDR3 is CAISPDTNYGYTF. The CDR3 DNA follows: TGTGCCATCAGCCCAGACACGAACTATGGCTACACCTTC.

This clonotype was found many times. The chain is built from TRBV19 and TRBJ1-5; the D is unclear. CDR3 size: 19 residues. The germline V and J ends were trimmed by 1 base and 0 bases, with 19 bases remaining between them. The germline V gene encodes CDR1 LNHDA and CDR2 SQIVND (reference sequence). In nucleotides, the CDR3 is TGTGCCAGTAGTATAGCCCTATGGGCCAGAAATTATAGCAATCAGCCCCAGCATTTT. Translation gives CASSIALWARNYSNQPQHF.

With respect to this clonotype: Germline is not matched at one junction end, which may reflect a read error. The CDR3 region has the DNA TGTGCCAGCAGCCAAAGCGGCGGCGGGCAGCCCCCGCATTTT. Encoded protein: CASSQSGGGQPPHF. V is TRBV3-1 and J is TRBJ1-5; D is ambiguous. The CDR3 is made up of 14 amino acids. The germline CDR1 and CDR2 sequences are LGHDT and YNNKEL (reference sequence).

Worth noting for this clonotype: A much larger clone is a single base away; this may be a read error. This sequence joins TRBV24-1 and TRBJ1-2; 8 bases are a match to TRBD1. Germline V gives CDR1 KGHDR, CDR2 SFDVKD. This CDR3 is built from 15 residues. V dropped 6 bases and J dropped 7; count of bases not matched to a gene: 12. The CDR3 DNA is TGTGCCACCAGTTACCATAAACAGGGGGTCGGTGGCTACACCTTC. Translated: CATSYHKQGVGGYTF.

This clonotype was picked up a small number of times. The chain couples TRBV28 to TRBJ2-7, with a tentative D call TRBD1 (5 bases). V shed 3 bases and J shed 3 bases, with 12 bases lying between them. The CDR3 is 14 amino acids. CDR1 is MDHEN and CDR2 is SYDVKM in the germline V gene. The CDR3 spells CASSLNKGFYEQYF. The CDR3 DNA reads as TGTGCCAGCAGTTTGAACAAGGGGTTCTACGAGCAGTACTTC.

The V gene is TRBV10-3, the J gene TRBJ2-7, with TRBD1 identical over 7 bases. The CDR3 has 15 amino acids. V trimming: 2 bases; J trimming: 3 bases; junction bases outside the gene matches: 7. Germline V CDR1 and CDR2: ENHRY, SYGVKD. As DNA, the CDR3 is TGTGCCATCAGTGAGCCCCCGGGACAGATCTACGAGCAGTACTTC. Its protein product is CAISEPPGQIYEQYF.

The chain links TRBV5-1 to TRBJ1-1; no firm D call. The CDR3 sequence is 13 residues long. CDR1 is SGHRS and CDR2 is YFSETQ in the germline V gene. With 0 bases removed from V and 7 bases from J, the gap between germline ends came to 10 bases. CDR3 DNA sequence: TGCGCCAGCAGCTTGGTTTCCGCCCGTGAAGCTTTCTTT. Amino acid sequence: CASSLVSAREAFF. Using reference TRBV5-1 and TRBJ1-1 for the parts outside the CDR3, the full variable domain is KAGVTQTPRYLIKTRGQQVTLSCSPISGHRSVSWYQQTPGQGLQFLFEYFSETQRNKGNFPGRFSGRQFSNSRSEMNVSTLELGDSALYLCASSLVSAREAFFGQGTRLTVV.

This clonotype was counted ten times or more. The genes are TRBV7-2 and TRBJ2-1; D may be TRBD1 (5 bases). This CDR3 is 14 amino acids long. Trimming took 0 bases from V and 7 from J, leaving 10 bases between them. CDR1 and CDR2 (germline): SGHTA, FQGNSA. The CDR3 DNA reads as TGTGCCAGCAGCTTAGCTGGAAAGGGGAATGAGCAGTTCTTC. Its translation: CASSLAGKGNEQFF.

The rearrangement links TRBV5-5 to TRBJ2-2, with D uncertain. The CDR3 has 13 amino acids. Looked up from germline, CDR1 is SGHKS and CDR2 is YYEKEE (reference sequence). Trimming stripped 0 bases from V and 7 bases from J, with 7 bases between. CDR3 DNA: TGTGCCAGCAGCTTGGGTGGGCTCGGGGAGCTGTTTTTT. Amino acid sequence: CASSLGGLGELFF.